The clone carrying this TCR beta chain came up many times. Its target is not known. This sample stems from a study of T cells in Graves' hyperthyroidism and ophthalmopathy. General study points: Prediction of ophthalmopathy progression came a median approximately 6 months pre-onset.

Amplified TCR beta CDR3 regions derived from RNA transcripts. First-round RT-PCR of the TCR CDR3 relied on the HTBI primer set. TCRdb fed the multiplex PCR reads into MiXCR, producing one record per CDR3 protein. The sample includes around 300,000 distinct CDR3 sequences, 13% of them seen just once. V shed 4 bases and J 1 base; nucleotides not matched to a gene: 6. The length of the CDR3 is 14 residues. CDR1 and CDR2 from the germline V gene are DFQATT and SNEGSKA (reference sequence). The V and J genes are TRBV20-1 and TRBJ2-5; 7 nucleotides match TRBD2. Sample: blood. The sequence was obtained from a woman between 25 and 40 years old with Graves' hyperthyroidism that later progressed to Graves' ophthalmopathy. The CDR3 nucleotides read TGCAGTGCTACCCGAAGCGGGATCCAAGAGACCCAGTACTTC. It specifies CSATRSGIQETQYF.